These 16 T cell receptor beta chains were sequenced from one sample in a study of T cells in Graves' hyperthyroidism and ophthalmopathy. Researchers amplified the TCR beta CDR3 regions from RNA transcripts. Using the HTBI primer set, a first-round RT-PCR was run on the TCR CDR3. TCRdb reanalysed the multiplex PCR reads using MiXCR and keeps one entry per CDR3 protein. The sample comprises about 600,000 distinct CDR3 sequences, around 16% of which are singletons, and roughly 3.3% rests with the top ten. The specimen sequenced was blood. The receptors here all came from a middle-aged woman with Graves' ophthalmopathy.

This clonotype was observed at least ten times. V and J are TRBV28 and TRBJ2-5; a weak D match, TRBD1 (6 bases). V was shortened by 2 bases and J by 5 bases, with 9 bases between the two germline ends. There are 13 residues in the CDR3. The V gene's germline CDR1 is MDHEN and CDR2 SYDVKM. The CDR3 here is CASSLGGRETQYF. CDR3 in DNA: TGTGCCAGCAGTTTAGGGGGCCGGGAGACCCAGTACTTC. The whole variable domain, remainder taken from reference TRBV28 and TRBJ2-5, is DVKVTQSSRYLVKRTGEKVFLECVQDMDHENMFWYRQDPGLGLRLIYFSYDVKMKEKGDIPEGYSVSREKKERFSLILESASTNQTSMYLCASSLGGRETQYFGPGTRLLVL.

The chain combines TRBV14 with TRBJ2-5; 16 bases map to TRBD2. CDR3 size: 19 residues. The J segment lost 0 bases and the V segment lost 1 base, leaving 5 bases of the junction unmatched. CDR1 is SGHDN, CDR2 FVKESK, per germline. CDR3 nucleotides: TGTGCCAGCAGCCAAGCCCCGGGACTAGCGGGGGGGTACCAAGAGACCCAGTACTTC. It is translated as CASSQAPGLAGGYQETQYF.

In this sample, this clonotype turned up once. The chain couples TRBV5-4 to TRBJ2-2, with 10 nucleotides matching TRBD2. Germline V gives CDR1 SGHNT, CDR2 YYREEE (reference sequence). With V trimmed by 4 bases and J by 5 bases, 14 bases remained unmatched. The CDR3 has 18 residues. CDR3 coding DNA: TGTGCCAGCAGCCCCCCCGGGAGCGGGAGGGCCCGAACCGGGGAGCTGTTTTTT. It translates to CASSPPGSGRARTGELFF.

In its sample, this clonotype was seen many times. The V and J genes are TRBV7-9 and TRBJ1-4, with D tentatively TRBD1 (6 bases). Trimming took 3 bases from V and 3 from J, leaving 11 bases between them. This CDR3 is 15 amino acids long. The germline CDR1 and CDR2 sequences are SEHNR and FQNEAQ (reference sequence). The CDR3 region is CASSFVRGANEKLFF. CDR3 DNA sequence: TGTGCCAGCAGCTTCGTCAGGGGAGCTAATGAAAAACTGTTTTTT.

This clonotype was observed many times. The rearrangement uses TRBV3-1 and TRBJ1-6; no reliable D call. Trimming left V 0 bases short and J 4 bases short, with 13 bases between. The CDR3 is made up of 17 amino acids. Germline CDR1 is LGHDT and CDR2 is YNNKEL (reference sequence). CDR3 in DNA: TGTGCCAGCAGCCAAGACGACCGACGACGGTATAATTCACCCCTCCACTTT. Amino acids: CASSQDDRRRYNSPLHF.

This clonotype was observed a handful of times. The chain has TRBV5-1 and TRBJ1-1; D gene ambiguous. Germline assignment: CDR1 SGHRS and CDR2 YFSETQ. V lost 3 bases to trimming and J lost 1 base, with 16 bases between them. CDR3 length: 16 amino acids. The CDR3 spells CASSSPGPQENTEAFF. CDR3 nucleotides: TGCGCCAGCAGCTCACCGGGCCCTCAGGAGAACACTGAAGCTTTCTTT.

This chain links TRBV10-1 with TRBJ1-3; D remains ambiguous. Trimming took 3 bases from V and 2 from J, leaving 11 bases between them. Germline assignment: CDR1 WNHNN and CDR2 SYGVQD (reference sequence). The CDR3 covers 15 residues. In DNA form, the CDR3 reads TGCGCCAGCAGTGAATGGGAGGGTCCTGGAAACACCATATATTTT. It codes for CASSEWEGPGNTIYF.

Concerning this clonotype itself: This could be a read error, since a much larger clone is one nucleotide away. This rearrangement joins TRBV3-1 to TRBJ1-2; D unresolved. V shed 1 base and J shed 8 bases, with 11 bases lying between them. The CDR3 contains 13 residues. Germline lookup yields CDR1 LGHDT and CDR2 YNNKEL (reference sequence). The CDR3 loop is CASSQARAMGYTF. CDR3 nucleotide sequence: TGTGCCAGCAGCCAAGCTCGGGCTATGGGCTACACCTTC.

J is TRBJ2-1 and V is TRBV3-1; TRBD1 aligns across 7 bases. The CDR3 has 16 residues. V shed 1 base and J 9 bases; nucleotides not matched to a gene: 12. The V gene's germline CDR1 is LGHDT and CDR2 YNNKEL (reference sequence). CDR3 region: CASSQVGTASRGEQFF. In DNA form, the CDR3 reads TGTGCCAGCAGCCAAGTCGGGACAGCATCTCGGGGTGAGCAGTTCTTC.

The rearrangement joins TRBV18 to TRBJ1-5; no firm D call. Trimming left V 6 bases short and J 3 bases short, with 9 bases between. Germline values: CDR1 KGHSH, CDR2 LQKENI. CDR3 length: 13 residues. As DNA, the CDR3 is TGTGCCAGCTCGACCGACCTCAATCAGCCCCAGCATTTT. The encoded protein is CASSTDLNQPQHF.

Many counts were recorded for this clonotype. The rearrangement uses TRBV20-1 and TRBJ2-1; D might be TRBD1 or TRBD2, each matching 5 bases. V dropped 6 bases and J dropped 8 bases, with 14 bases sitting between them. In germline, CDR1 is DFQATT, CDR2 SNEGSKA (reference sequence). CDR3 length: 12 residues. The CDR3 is CSAPGTPDEQFF. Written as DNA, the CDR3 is TGCAGTGCACCCGGGACCCCTGATGAGCAGTTCTTC.

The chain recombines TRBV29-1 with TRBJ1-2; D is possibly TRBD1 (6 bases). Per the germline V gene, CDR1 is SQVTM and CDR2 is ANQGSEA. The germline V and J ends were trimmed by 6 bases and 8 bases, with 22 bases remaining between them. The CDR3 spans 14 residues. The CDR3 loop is CSVLTSTGSKGYTF. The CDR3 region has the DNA TGCAGCGTCCTGACTTCGACAGGCTCGAAGGGCTACACCTTC.

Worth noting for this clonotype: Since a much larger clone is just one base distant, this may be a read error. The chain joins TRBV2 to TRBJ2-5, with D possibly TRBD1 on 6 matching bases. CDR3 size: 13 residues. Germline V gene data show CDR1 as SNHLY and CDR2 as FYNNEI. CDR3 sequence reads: CASSAGHQETQHF. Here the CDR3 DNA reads TGTGCCAGCAGTGCGGGACACCAAGAGACCCAGCACTTC.

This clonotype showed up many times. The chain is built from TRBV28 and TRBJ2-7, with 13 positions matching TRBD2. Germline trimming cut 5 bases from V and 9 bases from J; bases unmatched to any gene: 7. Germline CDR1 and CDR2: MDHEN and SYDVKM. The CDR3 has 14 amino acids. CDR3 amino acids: CASSPGLAGFGQYF. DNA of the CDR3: TGTGCCAGCAGTCCGGGACTAGCGGGATTCGGGCAGTACTTC.

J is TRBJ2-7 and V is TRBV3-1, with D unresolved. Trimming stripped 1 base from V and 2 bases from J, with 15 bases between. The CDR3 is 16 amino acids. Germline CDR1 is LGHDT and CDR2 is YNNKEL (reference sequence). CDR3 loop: CASSQVTTFLAYEQYF. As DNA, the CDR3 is TGTGCCAGCAGCCAAGTGACGACTTTCCTGGCCTACGAGCAGTACTTC.

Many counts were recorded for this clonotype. Here the CDR3 reads CASSWAQGGAEQYF. The DNA of the CDR3 is TGTGCCAGCAGCTGGGCCCAGGGGGGCGCCGAGCAGTACTTC. The chain is built from TRBV3-1 and TRBJ2-7; D may be TRBD1 (7 bases). The V gene's germline CDR1 is LGHDT and CDR2 YNNKEL (reference sequence). There are 14 residues in the CDR3. Trimming took off 5 bases at V and 6 bases at J, with 17 bases between the two ends.